The rows below give T cell receptor beta chains drawn from one sample of a study of early T cells in non-severe SARS-CoV-2 infection. TCRdb re-called the 5' RACE reads through MiXCR, storing one row per CDR3 protein. The sample gives 45,000 or so distinct CDR3 sequences, approximately 6.1% of which show up once; 9.5% to 15% is in the top ten. The sample was whole blood. The receptors were gathered from an adult who was a healthcare worker with PCR-confirmed SARS-CoV-2 infection or an uninfected control (not recorded which). Both conserved end residues are part of each CDR3. A D gene is named only where the DNA matches it firmly. Not every row has a clone size; where given, it reads once, few, many or a size class.

clone size | J gene | D gene | V gene | CDR3 DNA | CDR3 protein
many | TRBJ2-7 | - | TRBV20-1 | TGCAGTGCTAACCATGAAGTAGGGTACGAGCAGTACTTC | CSANHEVGYEQYF
many | TRBJ2-2 | TRBD1 | TRBV11-2 | TGTGCCAGCAGCGACGGGACAGGGTCCACCGGGGAGCTGTTTTTT | CASSDGTGSTGELFF
few | TRBJ1-1 | TRBD1 | TRBV19 | TGTGCCAGTAGCCGGACAGGGGCAGGGACTGAAGCTTTCTTT | CASSRTGAGTEAFF
- | TRBJ2-3 | - | TRBV7-6 | TGTGCCAGCAGCACCGCAGGGCCAGATACGCAGTATTTT | CASSTAGPDTQYF
many | TRBJ1-5 | - | TRBV20-1 | TGCAGTGCCGTAATCAACATAAGGTCAGGGGGCAATCAGCCCCAGCATTTT | CSAVINIRSGGNQPQHF
many | TRBJ1-2 | - | TRBV3-1 | TGTGCCAGCAGCCAAGAGCGGGGGAACTATGGCTACACCTTC | CASSQERGNYGYTF
few | TRBJ2-5 | TRBD2 | TRBV12-3/TRBV12-4 | TGTGCCAGCAGTTTCGGTCGGGGAGGACTAGGAGACCAGTACTTC | CASSFGRGGLGDQYF
many | TRBJ2-5 | TRBD2 | TRBV11-2 | TGTGCCAGCAGCCCACATGACGGCGGGGGGGATGGAGAGACCCAGTACTTC | CASSPHDGGGDGETQYF
few | TRBJ1-2 | - | TRBV20-1 | TGCAGTGCCGCTACCGGGACGGTCGGCTACACCTTC | CSAATGTVGYTF
few | TRBJ1-1 | - | TRBV6-5 | TGTGCCAGCAGTTCAGGGGCTCGGAACACTGAAGCTTTCTTT | CASSSGARNTEAFF
many | TRBJ2-2 | - | TRBV6-2/TRBV6-3 | TGTGCCAGCCTCCTACAGAACACCGGGGAGCTGTTTTTT | CASLLQNTGELFF
many | TRBJ1-2 | - | TRBV5-5 | TGTGCCAGCAGCTCCCAAGGAGGGGGAGGTTATGGCTACACCTTC | CASSSQGGGGYGYTF
many | TRBJ2-3 | - | TRBV28 | TGTGCCAGCAGTTTATATCAGGGATACACAGATACGCAGTATTTT | CASSLYQGYTDTQYF